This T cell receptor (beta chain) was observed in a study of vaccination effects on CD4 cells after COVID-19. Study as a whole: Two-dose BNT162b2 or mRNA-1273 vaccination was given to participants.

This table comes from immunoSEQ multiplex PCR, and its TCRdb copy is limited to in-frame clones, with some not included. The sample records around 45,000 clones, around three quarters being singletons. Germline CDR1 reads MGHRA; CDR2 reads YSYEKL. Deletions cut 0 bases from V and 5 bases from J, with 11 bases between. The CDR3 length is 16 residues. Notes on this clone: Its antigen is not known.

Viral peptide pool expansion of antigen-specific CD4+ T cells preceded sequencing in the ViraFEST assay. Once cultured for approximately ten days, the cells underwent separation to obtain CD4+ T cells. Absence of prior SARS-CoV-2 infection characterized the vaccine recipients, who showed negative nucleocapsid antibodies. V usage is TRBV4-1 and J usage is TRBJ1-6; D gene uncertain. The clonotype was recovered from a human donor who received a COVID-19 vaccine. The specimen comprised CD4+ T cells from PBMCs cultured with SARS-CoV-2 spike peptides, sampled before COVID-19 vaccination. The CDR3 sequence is CASSQERGFDNSPLHF. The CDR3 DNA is TGCGCCAGCAGCCAAGAGAGAGGGTTTGATAATTCACCCCTCCACTTT.